This T cell receptor (beta chain) was sequenced in a study of Ad26.COV2.S vaccination and SARS-CoV-2 variants. Study-wide background: Into the muscle, Ad26.COV2.S was dosed once or twice, 56 days apart.

Study-level points and caveats: Those who received vaccine or placebo ended up with similar non-spike TCR breadth. Measurements of TCR breadth and depth may have given underestimates of the total T cell responses.

A remark on this clone: Its antigen is unidentified.

Assay used: immunoSEQ multiplex PCR; TCRdb lists only in-frame clones, some missing. This sample has around 320,000 clones, with about 86% found just once. The trim removed 0 bases at V and 8 bases at J, leaving 13 bases unmatched. Germline V gene lookup returns CDR1 SGHRS and CDR2 YFSETQ. The CDR3 covers 17 residues. Treatment meaning: about 20 received Ad26.COV2.S at low or high dose, single or two shots; roughly five received placebo; per-sample allocation not given. The investigators took samples on day 63 after the first vaccine or placebo injection. An Ad26 vector carrying the Wuhan-strain SARS-CoV-2 spike served as the vaccine.

The chain has TRBV5-1 and TRBJ2-3; 9 nucleotides match TRBD2. The sequence was obtained from a person aged 18-65 years who received the Ad26.COV2.S COVID-19 vaccine or a placebo. The input for sequencing was peripheral blood, taken in a trial of Ad26.COV2.S vaccine versus placebo. CDR3 bases: TGCGCCAGCAGCTTGGCCGTGGGTAGCGGGGGCTGGAGTACGCAGTATTTT. Its translation: CASSLAVGSGGWSTQYF. The whole variable domain, filled in from reference TRBV5-1 and TRBJ2-3, reads KAGVTQTPRYLIKTRGQQVTLSCSPISGHRSVSWYQQTPGQGLQFLFEYFSETQRNKGNFPGRFSGRQFSNSRSEMNVSTLELGDSALYLCASSLAVGSGGWSTQYFGPGTRLTVL.